This T cell receptor (beta chain) was captured in a study of blood T cell repertoires in COVID-19. Participants were aged about 18 to 89 years from around 24 US areas. In the authors' workflow: Amplification from reference gene primers served as the basis for estimated nucleated cell counts. Sequenced by immunoSEQ multiplex PCR; TCRdb stores in-frame clones only, minus some. Clone size and V and J calls were adopted from that table, with D and trimming inferred from the DNA. The sample yields around 310,000 clones, about 91% seen once. Trimming removed 1 base from V and 6 bases from J, with 10 bases in between. The CDR3 contains 13 residues. Germline assignment: CDR1 LGHNA and CDR2 YSLEER.

The chain employs TRBV4-3 and TRBJ2-7; TRBD2 might be the D (5 bases). This clonotype was sampled from a middle-aged woman who had recovered from COVID-19. The sample consisted of PBMCs or T cells enriched from blood (not recorded which). CDR3 amino acids: CASSQGRGAEQYF. The CDR3 DNA reads TGCGCCAGCAGCCAAGGCCGGGGAGCCGAGCAGTACTTC.